The clone carrying this TCR beta chain was observed many times. This entry is derived from a study of T cells in Graves' hyperthyroidism and ophthalmopathy. The CDR3 has 12 residues. Germline CDR1 SEHNR, CDR2 FQNEAQ (reference sequence). V was trimmed by 4 bases and J by 7 bases, leaving 10 bases between them. RNA transcripts were the template for amplifying TCR beta CDR3 regions. The TCR CDR3 first-round RT-PCR relied on the HTBI primer set. Each CDR3 protein gets one entry after TCRdb re-called the multiplex PCR reads with MiXCR. The profile shows roughly 180,000 distinct CDR3 sequences, about 9% of them singletons.

Sequencing used blood. The sequence was collected from a woman aged 18 to 35 with Graves' hyperthyroidism that later progressed to Graves' ophthalmopathy. J is TRBJ1-1 and V is TRBV7-9; D gene uncertain. The CDR3, as DNA: TGTGCCAGCAGCTCCGTACCCATTGAAGCTTTCTTT. Translated, it gives CASSSVPIEAFF.